These T cell receptor beta chains were read from a single sample in a study of cytomegalovirus exposure and HLA in healthy donors. The table came from immunoSEQ multiplex PCR; TCRdb's copy has only in-frame clones and leaves some out. The data contain approximately 50,000 clones, about 78% of them seen just once; the ten biggest clones take up 7% to 10%. The sequenced sample was PBMCs. These receptors originate from a man aged 25 to 45 in good health and CMV-seropositive. CDR3s include the opening cysteine and the closing phenylalanine or tryptophan. Fields, in order: D gene, clone size, CDR3 length, J gene, V gene, CDR3 DNA, CDR3 protein. A D gene is named only where the DNA matches it firmly. The listing skips clone size in some rows; elsewhere it reads once, few, many or a size class.

d_gene: TRBD1; abundance: -; len: 15; j_gene: TRBJ2-3; v_gene: TRBV28; CDR3nt: TGTGCCAGCAGTTTTTTGGGACAGGGGGAAGATACGCAGTATTTT; CDR3aa: CASSFLGQGEDTQYF
d_gene: -; abundance: few; len: 15; j_gene: TRBJ2-5; v_gene: TRBV4-1; CDR3nt: TGCGCCAGCAGGGCCGAAAGGGGCGCTCGGGAGACCCAGTACTTC; CDR3aa: CASRAERGARETQYF
d_gene: TRBD2; abundance: -; len: 16; j_gene: TRBJ2-1; v_gene: TRBV9; CDR3nt: TGTGCCAGCACCGCCGGGAGGTTAAGCTCCTACAATGAGCAGTTCTTC; CDR3aa: CASTAGRLSSYNEQFF
d_gene: -; abundance: -; len: 14; j_gene: TRBJ2-7; v_gene: TRBV27; CDR3nt: TGTGCCAGCAGTGCGGGGGCCCCCCCCTACGAGCAGTACTTC; CDR3aa: CASSAGAPPYEQYF
d_gene: -; abundance: few; len: 13; j_gene: TRBJ1-1; v_gene: TRBV6-6; CDR3nt: TGTGCCAGCAGTTACGGGGAGAGGACTGAAGCTTTCTTT; CDR3aa: CASSYGERTEAFF
d_gene: -; abundance: -; len: 14; j_gene: TRBJ2-5; v_gene: TRBV30; CDR3nt: TGTGCCTGGAGTGTACTTAGGAGACAAGAGACCCAGTACTTC; CDR3aa: CAWSVLRRQETQYF
d_gene: -; abundance: -; len: 15; j_gene: TRBJ1-1; v_gene: TRBV18; CDR3nt: TGTGCCAGCTCACTCGGGGGGCTCGGGAACACTGAAGCTTTCTTT; CDR3aa: CASSLGGLGNTEAFF
d_gene: TRBD1; abundance: few; len: 15; j_gene: TRBJ1-6; v_gene: TRBV6-1; CDR3nt: TGTGCCAGCAGCCCGACAGGGACTTATAATTCCCCCCTCCACTTT; CDR3aa: CASSPTGTYNSPLHF
d_gene: TRBD2; abundance: -; len: 17; j_gene: TRBJ2-7; v_gene: TRBV5-1; CDR3nt: TGCGCCAGCAGCTTGGAGGGACTAGCGGGGGGAGCCTACGAGCAGTACTTC; CDR3aa: CASSLEGLAGGAYEQYF
d_gene: TRBD1; abundance: -; len: 16; j_gene: TRBJ2-5; v_gene: TRBV7-2; CDR3nt: TGTGCCAGCAGCTTAGATGGGACAGGGGGCCAAGAGACCCAGTACTTC; CDR3aa: CASSLDGTGGQETQYF
d_gene: TRBD1; abundance: once; len: 18; j_gene: TRBJ1-4; v_gene: TRBV5-1; CDR3nt: TGCGCCAGCAGCTTGGGATATACGACAGGGGGTGGAAATGAAAAACTGTTTTTT; CDR3aa: CASSLGYTTGGGNEKLFF
d_gene: TRBD1; abundance: -; len: 14; j_gene: TRBJ2-2; v_gene: TRBV7-8; CDR3nt: TGTGCCAGCAGCCGACAGGGGGCAGCCGGGGAGCTGTTTTTT; CDR3aa: CASSRQGAAGELFF
d_gene: TRBD2; abundance: -; len: 13; j_gene: TRBJ2-1; v_gene: TRBV4-1; CDR3nt: TGCGCCAGCAGCCGGACTAGCGGGGGGATGCAGTTCTTC; CDR3aa: CASSRTSGGMQFF
d_gene: TRBD1; abundance: -; len: 16; j_gene: TRBJ2-7; v_gene: TRBV18; CDR3nt: TGTGCCAGCTCACCCCCCGTGGGACAGGGGGAGGACGAGCAGTACTTC; CDR3aa: CASSPPVGQGEDEQYF
d_gene: -; abundance: few; len: 14; j_gene: TRBJ1-1; v_gene: TRBV5-8; CDR3nt: TGTGCCAGCAGCGTTGGACAGAAGAACACTGAAGCTTTCTTT; CDR3aa: CASSVGQKNTEAFF
d_gene: -; abundance: -; len: 14; j_gene: TRBJ2-1; v_gene: TRBV5-6; CDR3nt: TGTGCCAGCAGCTACCTGCGGGCGGTCAATGAGCAGTTCTTC; CDR3aa: CASSYLRAVNEQFF
d_gene: -; abundance: -; len: 16; j_gene: TRBJ1-5; v_gene: TRBV9; CDR3nt: TGTGCCAGCAGCGTAGAGCCCCTAGAAAGCAATCAGCCCCAGCATTTT; CDR3aa: CASSVEPLESNQPQHF
d_gene: -; abundance: -; len: 14; j_gene: TRBJ1-5; v_gene: TRBV15; CDR3nt: TGTGCCACCAGCAGAGACAGCGGCAATCAGCCCCAGCATTTT; CDR3aa: CATSRDSGNQPQHF
d_gene: -; abundance: -; len: 10; j_gene: TRBJ1-1; v_gene: TRBV29-1; CDR3nt: TGCAGCGTTTCTTACACTGAAGCTTTCTTT; CDR3aa: CSVSYTEAFF
d_gene: TRBD2; abundance: -; len: 16; j_gene: TRBJ2-3; v_gene: TRBV9; CDR3nt: TGTGCCAGCAGCGTAGAGATAGCGGGGAGCACAGATACGCAGTATTTT; CDR3aa: CASSVEIAGSTDTQYF
d_gene: -; abundance: medium-sized; len: 13; j_gene: TRBJ2-5; v_gene: TRBV30; CDR3nt: TGTGCCTGGAGTGTATGGAGGGCGGAGACCCAGTACTTC; CDR3aa: CAWSVWRAETQYF
d_gene: -; abundance: -; len: 13; j_gene: TRBJ1-4; v_gene: TRBV6-5; CDR3nt: TGTGCCAGCAGTTACGGAGCACAGGGCAAACTGTTTTTT; CDR3aa: CASSYGAQGKLFF
d_gene: -; abundance: -; len: 16; j_gene: TRBJ2-6; v_gene: TRBV2; CDR3nt: TGTGCCGGGATGACAGATCCTCTCTCTGGGGCCAACGTCCTGACTTTC; CDR3aa: CAGMTDPLSGANVLTF
d_gene: TRBD2; abundance: -; len: 15; j_gene: TRBJ2-5; v_gene: TRBV7-6; CDR3nt: TGTGCCAGCAGGGGGGGAGCGGGGGGCTTGGAGACCCAGTACTTC; CDR3aa: CASRGGAGGLETQYF
d_gene: -; abundance: -; len: 13; j_gene: TRBJ1-1; v_gene: TRBV7-3; CDR3nt: TGTGCCAGCAGCTACAATGCAGGGACTGAAGCTTTCTTT; CDR3aa: CASSYNAGTEAFF
d_gene: TRBD2; abundance: -; len: 15; j_gene: TRBJ2-7; v_gene: TRBV5-1; CDR3nt: TGCGCCAGCAGCTTAGAAGCGGGGGGGTGGTACGAGCAGTACTTC; CDR3aa: CASSLEAGGWYEQYF
d_gene: TRBD2; abundance: -; len: 14; j_gene: TRBJ2-5; v_gene: TRBV5-4; CDR3nt: TGTGCCAGCAGGGGTGGGGGGGACCAAGAGACCCAGTACTTC; CDR3aa: CASRGGGDQETQYF
d_gene: -; abundance: -; len: 15; j_gene: TRBJ1-5; v_gene: TRBV15; CDR3nt: TGTGCCACCAGCAAGGCAGGGCTTAGCAATCAGCCCCAGCATTTT; CDR3aa: CATSKAGLSNQPQHF
d_gene: TRBD1; abundance: -; len: 19; j_gene: TRBJ2-6; v_gene: TRBV27; CDR3nt: TGTGCCAGCAACCCTAAGGGGGCAGGTCTCCCGTCTGGGGCCAACGTCCTGACTTTC; CDR3aa: CASNPKGAGLPSGANVLTF